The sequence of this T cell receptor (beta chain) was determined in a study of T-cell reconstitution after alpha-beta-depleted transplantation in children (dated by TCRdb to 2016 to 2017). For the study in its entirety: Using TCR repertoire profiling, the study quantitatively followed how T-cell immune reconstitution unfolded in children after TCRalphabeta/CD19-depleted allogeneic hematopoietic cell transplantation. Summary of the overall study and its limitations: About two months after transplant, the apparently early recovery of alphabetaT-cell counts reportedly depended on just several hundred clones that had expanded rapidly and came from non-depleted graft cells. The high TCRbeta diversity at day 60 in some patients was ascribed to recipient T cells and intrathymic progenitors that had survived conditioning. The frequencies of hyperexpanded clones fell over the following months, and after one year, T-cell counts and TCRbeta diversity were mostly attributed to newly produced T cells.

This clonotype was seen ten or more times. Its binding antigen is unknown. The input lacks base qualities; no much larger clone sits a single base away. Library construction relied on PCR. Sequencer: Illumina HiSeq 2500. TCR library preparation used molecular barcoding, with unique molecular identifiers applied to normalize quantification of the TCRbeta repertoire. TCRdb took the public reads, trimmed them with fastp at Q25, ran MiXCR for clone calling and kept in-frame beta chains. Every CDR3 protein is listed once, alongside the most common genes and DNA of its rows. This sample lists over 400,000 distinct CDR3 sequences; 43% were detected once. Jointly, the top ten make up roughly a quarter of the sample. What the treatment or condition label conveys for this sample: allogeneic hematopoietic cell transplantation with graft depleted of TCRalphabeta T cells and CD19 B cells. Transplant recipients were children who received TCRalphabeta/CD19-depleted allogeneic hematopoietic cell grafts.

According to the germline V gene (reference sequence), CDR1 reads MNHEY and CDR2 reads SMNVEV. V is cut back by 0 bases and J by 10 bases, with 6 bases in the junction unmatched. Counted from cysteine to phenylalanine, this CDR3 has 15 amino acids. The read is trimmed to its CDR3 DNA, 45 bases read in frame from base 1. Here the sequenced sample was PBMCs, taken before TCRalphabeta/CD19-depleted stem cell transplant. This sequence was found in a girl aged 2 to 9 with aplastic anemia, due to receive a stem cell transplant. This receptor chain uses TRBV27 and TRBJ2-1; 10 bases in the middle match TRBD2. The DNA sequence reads TGTGCCAGCAGTTTATCCCTAGCGGGAGAAGACGAGCAGTTCTTC. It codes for CASSLSLAGEDEQFF.